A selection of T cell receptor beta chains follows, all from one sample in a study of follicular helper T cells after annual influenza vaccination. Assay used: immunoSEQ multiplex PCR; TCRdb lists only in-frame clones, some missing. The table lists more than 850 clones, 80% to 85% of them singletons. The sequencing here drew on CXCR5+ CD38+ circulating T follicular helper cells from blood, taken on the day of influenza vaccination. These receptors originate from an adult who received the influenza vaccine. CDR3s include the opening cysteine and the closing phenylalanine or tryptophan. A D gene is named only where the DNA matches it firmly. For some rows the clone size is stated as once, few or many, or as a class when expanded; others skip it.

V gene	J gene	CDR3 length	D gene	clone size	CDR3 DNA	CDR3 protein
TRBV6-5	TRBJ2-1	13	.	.	TGTGCCACCCTTCCAACAGGGTACAATGAGCAGTTCTTC	CATLPTGYNEQFF
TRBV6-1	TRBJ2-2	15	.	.	TGTGCCAGCAGTGTTAAGGGGTCGGGCACCGGGGAGCTGTTTTTT	CASSVKGSGTGELFF
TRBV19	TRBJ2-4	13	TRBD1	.	TGTGCAGGGGACAGGGGCCCTCTGGACATTCAGTACTTC	CAGDRGPLDIQYF
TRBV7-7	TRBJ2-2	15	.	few	TGTGCCAGCAGCTTAGATCCGGGTCCCACCGGGGAGCTGTTTTTT	CASSLDPGPTGELFF
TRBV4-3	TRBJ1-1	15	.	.	TGCGCCAGCAGCCCCCATGGGGGGTTTGGGACTGAAGCTTTCTTT	CASSPHGGFGTEAFF
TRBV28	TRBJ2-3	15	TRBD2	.	TGTGCCAGCAGCCCTAGCGGGGAAGGGACAGATACGCAGTATTTT	CASSPSGEGTDTQYF
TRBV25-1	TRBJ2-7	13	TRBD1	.	TGTGCCAGCAGTGGGGGACAGGTCTACGAGCAGTACTTC	CASSGGQVYEQYF
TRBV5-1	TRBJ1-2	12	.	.	TGCGCCAGCAGCGCGTCGGGGGATGGCTACACCTTC	CASSASGDGYTF
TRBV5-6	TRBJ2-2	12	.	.	TGTGCCAGCACTGGGAGCACCGGGGAGCTGTTTTTT	CASTGSTGELFF
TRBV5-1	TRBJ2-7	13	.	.	TGCGCCAGCAGCCTGGCCGGCCGGGACGAGCAGTACTTC	CASSLAGRDEQYF
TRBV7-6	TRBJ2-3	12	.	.	TGTGCCAGCAGCCAGACTGAAGATACGCAGTATTTT	CASSQTEDTQYF
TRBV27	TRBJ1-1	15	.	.	TGTGCCAGCAGTTTACAAGGGTACGGGAACACTGAAGCTTTCTTT	CASSLQGYGNTEAFF
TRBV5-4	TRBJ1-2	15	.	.	TGTGCCAGCAGCTTCGATGTATCAGGGAACTATGGCTACACCTTC	CASSFDVSGNYGYTF
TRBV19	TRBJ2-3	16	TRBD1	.	TGTGCCAGTAGTGGGCTAGGACAGGGTTTCACAGATGCGCAGTATTTT	CASSGLGQGFTDAQYF
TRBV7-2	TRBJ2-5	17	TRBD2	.	TGTGCCAGCAGCTTAACGTTGGGCGGGGGGGCCACAGAGACCCAGTACTTC	CASSLTLGGGATETQYF
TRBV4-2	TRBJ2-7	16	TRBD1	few	TGTGCCAGCAGCCAAGCCCCTGGACAGGTGGGCTACGAGCAGTACTTC	CASSQAPGQVGYEQYF
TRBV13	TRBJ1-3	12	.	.	TGTGCCAGCAGCTTAGGCGGAAACACCATATATTTT	CASSLGGNTIYF
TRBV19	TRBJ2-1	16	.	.	TGTGCCAGTAGTATTGGGGGCGGGGGTATTTACAATGAGCAGTTCTTC	CASSIGGGGIYNEQFF
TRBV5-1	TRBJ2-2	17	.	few	TGCGCCAGCAGCTTGGGCGGCGAGAGCATGTTAACCGGGGAGCTGTTTTTT	CASSLGGESMLTGELFF
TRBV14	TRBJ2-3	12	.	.	TGTGCCAGCAGCCCTAGCACAGATACGCAGTATTTT	CASSPSTDTQYF
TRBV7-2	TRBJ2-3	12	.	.	TGTGCCAGCAGCTTTATCGCAGATACGCAGTATTTT	CASSFIADTQYF
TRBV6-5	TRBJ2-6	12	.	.	TGTGCCAGCAAGACTGGGGCCAACGTCCTGACTTTC	CASKTGANVLTF
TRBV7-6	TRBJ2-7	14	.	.	TGTGCCAGCAGCTTAGATGGGGGCAGGTACGAGCAGTACTTC	CASSLDGGRYEQYF
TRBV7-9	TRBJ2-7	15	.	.	TGTGCCAGCAGCTTAGCAACCGGACAGCTATACGAGCAGTACTTC	CASSLATGQLYEQYF
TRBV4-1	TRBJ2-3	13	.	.	TGCGCCAGCAGCCAAGATCTTGAGGATACGCAGTATTTT	CASSQDLEDTQYF
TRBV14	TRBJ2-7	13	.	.	TGTGCCAGCAGCAAAGGACGGACTTACGAGCAGTACTTC	CASSKGRTYEQYF
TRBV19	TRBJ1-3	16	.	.	TGTGCCAGTAGTATGTCAGCTCTGGAGTCTGGAAACACCATATATTTT	CASSMSALESGNTIYF
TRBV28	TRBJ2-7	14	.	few	TGTGCCAGCAGTTTAGGTGTGGGTGCGAAAGAGCAGTACTTC	CASSLGVGAKEQYF
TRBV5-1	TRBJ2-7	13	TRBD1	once	TGCGCCAGCAGCCCACAGGGGTCCTACGAGCAGTACTTC	CASSPQGSYEQYF
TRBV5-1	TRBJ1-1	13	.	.	TGCGCCAGCCAACAAAACAGGGACTCTGAAGCTTTCTTT	CASQQNRDSEAFF
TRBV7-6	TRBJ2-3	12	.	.	TGTGCCAGCAGCCATAACACAGATACGCAGTATTTT	CASSHNTDTQYF
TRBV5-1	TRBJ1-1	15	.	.	TGCGCCAGCAGCTTGGAGGCGGTTGTGAACACTGAAGCTTTCTTT	CASSLEAVVNTEAFF
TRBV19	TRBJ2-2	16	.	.	TGTGCCAGTAGTATTGGGTCGTTCGCGAACACCGGGGAGCTGTTTTTT	CASSIGSFANTGELFF
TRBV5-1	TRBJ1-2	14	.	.	TGCGCCAGCAGCCCAACGAGATCGGACTATGGCTACACCTTC	CASSPTRSDYGYTF
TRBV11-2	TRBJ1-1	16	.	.	TGTGCCAGCAGCTTAAGGTACGACGGAATGAACACTGAAGCTTTCTTT	CASSLRYDGMNTEAFF
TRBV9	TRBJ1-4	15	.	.	TGTGCCAGCAGCGTAGCCGGCGGGGCTAATGAAAAACTGTTTTTT	CASSVAGGANEKLFF
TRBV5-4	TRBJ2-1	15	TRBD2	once	TGTGCCAGCAGCTCGGGACTAGCGGGGGACAATGAGCAGTTCTTC	CASSSGLAGDNEQFF
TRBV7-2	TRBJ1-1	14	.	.	TGTGCCAGCAGCACAAGCAGGGTATCCACTGAAGCTTTCTTT	CASSTSRVSTEAFF
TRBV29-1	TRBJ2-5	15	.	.	TGCAGCGTTGAAGATACCAGAGGACGCTCGGAGACCCAGTACTTC	CSVEDTRGRSETQYF
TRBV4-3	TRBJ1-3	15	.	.	TGCGCCAGCAGCGGGGGCACGAGCTCTGGAAACACCATATATTTT	CASSGGTSSGNTIYF
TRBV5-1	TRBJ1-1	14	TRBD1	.	TGCGCCAGCAGCCCCCCTGACAGGGAGACTGAAGCTTTCTTT	CASSPPDRETEAFF
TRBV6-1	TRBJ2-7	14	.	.	TGTGCCAGCAGTTTAGAGTCAACTGGTGATGAGCAGTACTTC	CASSLESTGDEQYF
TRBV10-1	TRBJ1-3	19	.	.	TGCGCCAGCAGTGAGCCCGGGGGATTCACAGGGTTCTCTGGAAACACCATATATTTT	CASSEPGGFTGFSGNTIYF
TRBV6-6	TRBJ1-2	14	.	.	TGTGCCAGCACCCAAGTCGGGGAGGGAAATGGCTACACCTTC	CASTQVGEGNGYTF
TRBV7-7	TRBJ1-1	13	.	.	TGTGCCAGCAGCTTATATATGAACACTGAAGCTTTCTTT	CASSLYMNTEAFF
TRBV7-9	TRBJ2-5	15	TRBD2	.	TGTGCCAGCAGCTTAGGGACTAGCTGGGAAGAGACCCAGTACTTC	CASSLGTSWEETQYF